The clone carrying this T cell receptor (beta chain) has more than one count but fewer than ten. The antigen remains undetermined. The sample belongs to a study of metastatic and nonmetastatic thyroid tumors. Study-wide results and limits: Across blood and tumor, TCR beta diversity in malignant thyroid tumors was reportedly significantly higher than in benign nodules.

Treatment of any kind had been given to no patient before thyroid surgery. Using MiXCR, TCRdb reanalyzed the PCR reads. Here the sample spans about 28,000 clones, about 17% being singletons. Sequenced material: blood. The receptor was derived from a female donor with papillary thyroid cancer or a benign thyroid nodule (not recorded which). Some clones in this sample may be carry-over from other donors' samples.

CDR3 amino acids: CASSLTNSPYEQYF. The DNA for the CDR3 is TGTGCCAGCAGTTTAACCAATTCCCCCTACGAGCAGTACTTC. The chain combines TRBV12-3 or TRBV12-4 with TRBJ2-7; no clear D. Trimming stripped 2 bases from V and 2 bases from J, with 10 bases between. The CDR3 sequence is 14 residues long.